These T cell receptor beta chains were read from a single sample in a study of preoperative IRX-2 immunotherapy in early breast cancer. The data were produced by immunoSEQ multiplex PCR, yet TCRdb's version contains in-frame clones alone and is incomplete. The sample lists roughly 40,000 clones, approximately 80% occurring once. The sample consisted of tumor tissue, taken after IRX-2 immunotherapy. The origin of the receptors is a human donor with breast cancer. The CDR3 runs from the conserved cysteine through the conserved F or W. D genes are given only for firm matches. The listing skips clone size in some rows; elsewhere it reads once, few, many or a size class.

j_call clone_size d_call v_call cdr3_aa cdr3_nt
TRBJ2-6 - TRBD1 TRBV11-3 CASSSFRDRGLSGANVLTF TGTGCCAGCAGCTCCTTCCGGGACAGGGGCCTTTCTGGGGCCAACGTCCTGACTTTC
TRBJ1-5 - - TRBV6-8 CASSAKDGAGPQHF TGTGCCAGCAGTGCAAAGGACGGCGCAGGGCCCCAGCATTTT
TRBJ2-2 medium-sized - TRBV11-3 CASSFIGFRPGELFF TGTGCCAGCAGCTTCATTGGCTTTCGGCCCGGGGAGCTGTTTTTT
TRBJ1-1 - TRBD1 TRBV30 CAWSTGANTEAFF TGTGCCTGGAGTACAGGGGCTAACACTGAAGCTTTCTTT
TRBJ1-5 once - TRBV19 CASTLGGGQPQHF TGTGCCAGTACTCTCGGGGGGGGGCAGCCCCAGCATTTT
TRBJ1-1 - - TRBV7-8 CASSLGRNTEAFF TGTGCCAGCAGCTTAGGGAGAAACACTGAAGCTTTCTTT
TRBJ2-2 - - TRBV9 CASTGTNTGELFF TGTGCCAGCACGGGAACGAACACCGGGGAGCTGTTTTTT
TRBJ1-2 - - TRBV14 CASSLGLPGHYGYTF TGTGCCAGCAGCCTAGGACTCCCAGGGCACTATGGCTACACCTTC
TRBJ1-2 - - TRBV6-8 CASTAAGVWNGYTF TGTGCCAGCACTGCAGCAGGGGTTTGGAATGGCTACACCTTC
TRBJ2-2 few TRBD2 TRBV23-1 CASSQAPTSGITGELFF TGCGCCAGCAGCCAAGCCCCGACTAGCGGGATTACCGGGGAGCTGTTTTTT
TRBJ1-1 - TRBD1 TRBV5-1 CASSTGTGLKNTEAFF TGCGCCAGCAGCACGGGGACAGGGCTAAAGAACACTGAAGCTTTCTTT
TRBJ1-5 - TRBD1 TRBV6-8 CASSLTSGTGGASNQPQHF TGTGCCAGCAGCTTGACGTCCGGGACAGGGGGTGCTAGCAATCAGCCCCAGCATTTT
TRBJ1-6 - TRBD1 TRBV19 CASSLLRGRSNSPLHF TGTGCCAGTAGTTTACTCAGGGGGCGCAGTAATTCACCCCTCCACTTT
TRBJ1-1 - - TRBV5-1 CASSHGGRNTEAFF TGCGCCAGCAGCCACGGGGGCAGGAACACTGAAGCTTTCTTT
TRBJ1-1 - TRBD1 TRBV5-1 CASSPQTTGANTEAFF TGCGCCAGCAGCCCCCAGACAACAGGGGCCAACACTGAAGCTTTCTTT
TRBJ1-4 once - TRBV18 CASSPGATNEKLFF TGTGCCAGCTCACCGGGGGCGACTAATGAAAAACTGTTTTTT
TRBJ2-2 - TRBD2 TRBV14 CASRLAGTSTGELFF TGTGCCAGCAGGCTAGCGGGAACCAGCACCGGGGAGCTGTTTTTT
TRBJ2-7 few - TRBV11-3 CASSSRDHHHRQYF TGTGCCAGCAGCTCCCGGGACCACCACCACCGACAGTACTTC
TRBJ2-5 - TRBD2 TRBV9 CASSQGLAAQETQYF TGTGCCAGCAGCCAAGGACTAGCGGCTCAAGAGACCCAGTACTTC
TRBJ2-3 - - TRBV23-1 CASSRGTPWSTDTQYF TGCGCCAGCAGTCGGGGGACCCCCTGGAGCACAGATACGCAGTATTTT
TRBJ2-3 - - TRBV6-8 CASTLAMGTDTQYF TGTGCCAGCACCCTAGCGATGGGAACAGATACGCAGTATTTT
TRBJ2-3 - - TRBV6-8 CAISPEGLASTDTQYF TGTGCCATCAGCCCCGAGGGCCTCGCTAGCACAGATACGCAGTATTTT
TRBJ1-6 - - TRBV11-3 CASSLVLGDPFYNSPLHF TGTGCCAGCAGCTTGGTATTAGGGGACCCTTTCTATAATTCACCCCTCCACTTT
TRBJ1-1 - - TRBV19 CASSTTPGNTEAFF TGTGCCAGTAGTACCACCCCAGGGAACACTGAAGCTTTCTTT